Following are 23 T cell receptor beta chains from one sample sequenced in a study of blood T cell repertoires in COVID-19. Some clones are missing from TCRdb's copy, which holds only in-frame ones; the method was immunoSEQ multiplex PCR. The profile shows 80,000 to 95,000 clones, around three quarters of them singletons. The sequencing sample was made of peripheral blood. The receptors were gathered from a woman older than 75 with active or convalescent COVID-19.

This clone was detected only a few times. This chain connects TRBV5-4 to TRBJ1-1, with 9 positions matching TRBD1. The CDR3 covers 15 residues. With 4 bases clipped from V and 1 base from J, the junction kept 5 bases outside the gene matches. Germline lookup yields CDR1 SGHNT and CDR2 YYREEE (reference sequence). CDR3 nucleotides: TGTGCCAGCAGCCCCACAGGGGGCGAGAACACTGAAGCTTTCTTT. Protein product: CASSPTGGENTEAFF.

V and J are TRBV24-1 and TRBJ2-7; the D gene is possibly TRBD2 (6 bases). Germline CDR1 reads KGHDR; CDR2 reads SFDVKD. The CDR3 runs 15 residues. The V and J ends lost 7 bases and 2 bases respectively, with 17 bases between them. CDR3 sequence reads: CATRETGGEAYEQYF. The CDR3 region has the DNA TGTGCCACCAGGGAGACTGGCGGGGAAGCCTACGAGCAGTACTTC.

CDR3: CASRSLGAAGELFF. DNA for the CDR3: TGTGCCAGCAGAAGTTTAGGGGCGGCCGGGGAGCTGTTTTTT. The rearrangement links TRBV7-2 to TRBJ2-2; D is perhaps TRBD1 (5 bases). This CDR3 comprises 14 residues. Trimming removed 6 bases from V and 6 bases from J, with 14 bases in between. Germline assignment: CDR1 SGHTA and CDR2 FQGNSA.

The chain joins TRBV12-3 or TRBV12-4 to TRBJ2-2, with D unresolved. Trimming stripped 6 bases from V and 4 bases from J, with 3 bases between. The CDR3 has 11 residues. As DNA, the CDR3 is TGTGCCAGCAGACTCACCGGGGAGCTGTTTTTT. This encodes CASRLTGELFF.

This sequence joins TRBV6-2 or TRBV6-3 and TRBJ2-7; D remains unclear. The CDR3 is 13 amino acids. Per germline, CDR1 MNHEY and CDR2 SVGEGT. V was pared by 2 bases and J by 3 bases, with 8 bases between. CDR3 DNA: TGTGCCAGCAGTTACGGGCTCCTCTACGAGCAGTACTTC. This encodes CASSYGLLYEQYF.

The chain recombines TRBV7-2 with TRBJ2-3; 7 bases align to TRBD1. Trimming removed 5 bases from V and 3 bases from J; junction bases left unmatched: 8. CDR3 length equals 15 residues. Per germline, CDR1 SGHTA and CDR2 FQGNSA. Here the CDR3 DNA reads TGTGCCAGCAGCGATGACAGGGACCCAACAGATACGCAGTATTTT. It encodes CASSDDRDPTDTQYF.

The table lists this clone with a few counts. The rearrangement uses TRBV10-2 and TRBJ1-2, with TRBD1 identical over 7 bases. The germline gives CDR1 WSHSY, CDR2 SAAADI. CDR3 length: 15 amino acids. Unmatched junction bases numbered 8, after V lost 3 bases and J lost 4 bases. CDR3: CASSERDSGPYGYTF. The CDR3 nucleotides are TGCGCCAGCAGTGAACGGGACAGCGGGCCCTATGGCTACACCTTC.

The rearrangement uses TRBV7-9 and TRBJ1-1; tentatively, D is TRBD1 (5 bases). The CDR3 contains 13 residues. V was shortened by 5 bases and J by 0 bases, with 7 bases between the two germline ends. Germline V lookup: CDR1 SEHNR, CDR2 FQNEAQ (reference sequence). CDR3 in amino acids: CASSRQMNTEAFF. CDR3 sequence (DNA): TGTGCCAGCAGCCGACAGATGAACACTGAAGCTTTCTTT.

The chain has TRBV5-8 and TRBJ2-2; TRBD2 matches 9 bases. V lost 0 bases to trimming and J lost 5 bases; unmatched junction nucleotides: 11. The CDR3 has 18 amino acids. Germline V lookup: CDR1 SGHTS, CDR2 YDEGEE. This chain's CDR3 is CASSLAGAGGGLTGELFF. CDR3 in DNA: TGTGCCAGCAGCTTGGCGGGAGCGGGGGGAGGGTTGACCGGGGAGCTGTTTTTT. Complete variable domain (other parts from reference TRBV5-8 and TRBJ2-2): EAGVTQSPTHLIKTRGQQATLRCSPISGHTSVYWYQQALGLGLQFLLWYDEGEERNRGNFPPRFSGRQFPNYSSELNVNALELEDSALYLCASSLAGAGGGLTGELFFGEGSRLTVL.

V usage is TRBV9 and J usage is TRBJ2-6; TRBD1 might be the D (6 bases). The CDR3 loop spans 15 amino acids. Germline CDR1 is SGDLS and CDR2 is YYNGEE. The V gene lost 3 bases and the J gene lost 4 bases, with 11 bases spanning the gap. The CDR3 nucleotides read TGTGCCAGCAGCGCGGGGACACTCGGGGCCAACGTCCTGACTTTC. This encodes CASSAGTLGANVLTF.

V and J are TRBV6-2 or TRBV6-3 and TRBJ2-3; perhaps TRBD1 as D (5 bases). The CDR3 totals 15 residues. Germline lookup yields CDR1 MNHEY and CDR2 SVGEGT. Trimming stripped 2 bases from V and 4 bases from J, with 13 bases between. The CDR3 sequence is CASSYVGVHADTQYF. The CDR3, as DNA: TGTGCCAGCAGTTACGTAGGGGTTCACGCAGATACGCAGTATTTT.

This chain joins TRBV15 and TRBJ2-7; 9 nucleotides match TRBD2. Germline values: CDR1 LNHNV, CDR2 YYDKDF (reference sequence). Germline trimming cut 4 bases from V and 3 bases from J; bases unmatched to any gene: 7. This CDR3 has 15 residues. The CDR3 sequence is CATSIDAGGIYEQYF. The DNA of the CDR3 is TGTGCCACCAGCATCGACGCGGGGGGGATCTACGAGCAGTACTTC.

The CDR3 sequence: CASSDRGNTEAFF. The CDR3 nucleotides read TGTGCCAGCAGTGACAGGGGGAACACTGAAGCTTTCTTT. This chain uses TRBV16 with TRBJ1-1; 8 bases line up with TRBD1. The CDR3 totals 13 residues. CDR1 and CDR2 from the germline V gene are KGHSY and FQNENV. V lost 6 bases and J lost 1; bases outside the gene matches: 1.

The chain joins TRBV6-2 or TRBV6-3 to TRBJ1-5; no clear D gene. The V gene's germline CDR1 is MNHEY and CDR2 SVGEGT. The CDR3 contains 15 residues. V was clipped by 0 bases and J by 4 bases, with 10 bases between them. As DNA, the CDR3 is TGTGCCAGCAGTTACTCCTTCCCTAGAAATCAGCCCCAGCATTTT. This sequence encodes CASSYSFPRNQPQHF.

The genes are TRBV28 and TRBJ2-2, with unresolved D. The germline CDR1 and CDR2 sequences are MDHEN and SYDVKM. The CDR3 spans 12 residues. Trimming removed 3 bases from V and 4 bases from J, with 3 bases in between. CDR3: CASSFLTGELFF. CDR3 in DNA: TGTGCCAGCAGTTTCCTCACCGGGGAGCTGTTTTTT.

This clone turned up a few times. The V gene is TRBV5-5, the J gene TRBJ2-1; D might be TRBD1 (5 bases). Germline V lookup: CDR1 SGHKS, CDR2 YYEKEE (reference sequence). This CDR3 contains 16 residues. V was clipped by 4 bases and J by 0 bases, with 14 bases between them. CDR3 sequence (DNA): TGTGCCAGCAGCCCCACCAGGGTGAGCTCCTACAATGAGCAGTTCTTC. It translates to CASSPTRVSSYNEQFF.

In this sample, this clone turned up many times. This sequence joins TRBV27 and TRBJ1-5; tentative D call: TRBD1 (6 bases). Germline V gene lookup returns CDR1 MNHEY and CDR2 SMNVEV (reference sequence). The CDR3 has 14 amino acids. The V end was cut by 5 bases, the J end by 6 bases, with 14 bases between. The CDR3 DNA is TGTGCCAGCAGTCCCACAGGGAACGTTCAGCCCCAGCATTTT. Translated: CASSPTGNVQPQHF.

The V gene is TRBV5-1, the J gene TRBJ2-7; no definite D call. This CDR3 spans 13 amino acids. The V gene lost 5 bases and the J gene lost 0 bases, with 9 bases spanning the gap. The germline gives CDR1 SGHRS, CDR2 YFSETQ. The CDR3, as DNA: TGCGCCAGCAGTGGTAGGAGCTCCTACGAGCAGTACTTC. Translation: CASSGRSSYEQYF.

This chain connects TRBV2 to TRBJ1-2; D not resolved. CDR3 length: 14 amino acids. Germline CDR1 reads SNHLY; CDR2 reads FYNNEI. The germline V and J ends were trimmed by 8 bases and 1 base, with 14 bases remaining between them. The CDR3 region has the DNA TGTGCCAGCGTGGCGGATCCCTTTAACTATGGCTACACCTTC. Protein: CASVADPFNYGYTF.

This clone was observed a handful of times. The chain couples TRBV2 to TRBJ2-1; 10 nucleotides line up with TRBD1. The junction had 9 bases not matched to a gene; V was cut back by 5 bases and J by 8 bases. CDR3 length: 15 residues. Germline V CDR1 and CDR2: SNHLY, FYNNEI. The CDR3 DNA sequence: TGTGCCAGCAGTCTCAGGGACAGGGGTCTCGATGAGCAGTTCTTC. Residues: CASSLRDRGLDEQFF.

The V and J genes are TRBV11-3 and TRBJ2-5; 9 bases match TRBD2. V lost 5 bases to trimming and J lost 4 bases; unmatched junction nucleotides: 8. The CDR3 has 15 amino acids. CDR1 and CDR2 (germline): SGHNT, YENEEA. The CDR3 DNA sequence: TGTGCCAGCAGCGGGGGCGGGGGGGCCCCAGAGACCCAGTACTTC. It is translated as CASSGGGGAPETQYF.

As DNA, the CDR3 is TGCACCAGCAGCCAAAGTGGGAACAGGGCGAAGGGCTACACCTTC. It yields the protein CTSSQSGNRAKGYTF. The genes are TRBV1 and TRBJ1-2; the D call in the table, TRBD1, was not verified against the DNA. TRBV1 is shown as a pseudogene. The CDR3 contains 15 residues.

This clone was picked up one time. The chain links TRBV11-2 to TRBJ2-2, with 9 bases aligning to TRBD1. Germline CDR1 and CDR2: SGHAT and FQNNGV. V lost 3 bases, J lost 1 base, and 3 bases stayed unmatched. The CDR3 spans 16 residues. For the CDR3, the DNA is TGTGCCAGCAGCTTCCGGGACAGGGTGAACACCGGGGAGCTGTTTTTT. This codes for CASSFRDRVNTGELFF.